Each of the 18 T cell receptor beta chains below was sequenced from the same sample in a study of T-cell reconstitution after alpha-beta-depleted transplantation in children. Molecular barcoding with unique molecular identifiers was used for the TCRbeta library. From the PCR reads, TCRdb called clonotypes with MiXCR, one entry per CDR3 protein. The data contain hundreds of thousands of distinct CDR3 sequences, roughly 17% of them seen just once; the ten biggest clones take up around 41%. Here the sequenced sample was PBMCs, mostly from graft donor cells, taken 360 days after TCRalphabeta/CD19-depleted stem cell transplant. All receptors derive from a male patient between 2 and 9 years old who had a stem cell transplant for acute lymphoblastic leukemia, so the T cells may come from the graft donor.

The J gene is TRBJ2-7, the V gene TRBV7-9; a weak D match, TRBD1 (5 bases). Trimming shortened V by 5 bases and J by 1 base, and 9 bases separated the two germline ends. From germline, CDR1 is SEHNR and CDR2 FQNEAQ (reference sequence). This CDR3 has 13 amino acids. The CDR3 here is CASSRAGSYEQYF. The CDR3 DNA reads as TGTGCCAGCAGCCGAGCAGGGTCCTACGAGCAGTACTTC. Complete variable domain (other parts from reference TRBV7-9 and TRBJ2-7): DTGVSQNPRHKITKRGQNVTFRCDPISEHNRLYWYRQTLGQGPEFLTYFQNEAQLEKSRLLSDRFSAERPKGSFSTLEIQRTEQGDSAMYLCASSRAGSYEQYFGPGTRLTVT.

Ten or more counts support this clonotype. The V and J genes are TRBV7-9 and TRBJ2-3, with D possibly being TRBD1 or TRBD2 (5 bases each). Germline-derived CDR1 and CDR2 are SEHNR and FQNEAQ (reference sequence). V lost 2 bases, J lost 0 bases, and 12 bases lay in between. The CDR3 is 16 residues long. The CDR3 DNA is TGTGCCAGCAGCTTATGGGGGACCTCTAGCACAGATACGCAGTATTTT. This encodes CASSLWGTSSTDTQYF. Drawing the rest from reference TRBV7-9 and TRBJ2-3, the complete variable domain is DTGVSQNPRHKITKRGQNVTFRCDPISEHNRLYWYRQTLGQGPEFLTYFQNEAQLEKSRLLSDRFSAERPKGSFSTLEIQRTEQGDSAMYLCASSLWGTSSTDTQYFGPGTRLTVL.

V is TRBV28 and J is TRBJ2-7, with 12 positions matching TRBD2. The CDR3 has 17 residues. The V gene end was trimmed by 4 bases and the J gene end by 2 bases; junction bases not matched to a gene: 9. Germline V gene lookup returns CDR1 MDHEN and CDR2 SYDVKM. The CDR3 bases are TGTGCCAGCAGTTCTCTCCGGACTAGCGGGGCCACCTACGAGCAGTACTTC. This encodes CASSSLRTSGATYEQYF.

The chain uses TRBV2 and TRBJ2-7; TRBD2 matches at 13 bases. CDR3 size: 18 residues. The V gene end was trimmed by 7 bases and the J gene end by 3 bases; junction bases not matched to a gene: 15. The V gene's germline CDR1 is SNHLY and CDR2 FYNNEI. This CDR3 reads CASKRSLAGGLYFYEQYF. The CDR3 DNA sequence: TGTGCCAGCAAAAGATCACTAGCGGGAGGGCTCTACTTCTACGAGCAGTACTTC.

The genes are TRBV28 and TRBJ1-2, with D possibly TRBD1 on 5 matching bases. V was cut by 6 bases and J by 4 bases, with 12 bases left in between. The CDR3 is 13 residues long. The germline gives CDR1 MDHEN, CDR2 SYDVKM. As DNA, the CDR3 is TGTGCCAGCAGCCGACAGATCCGCTATGGCTACACCTTC. Residues: CASSRQIRYGYTF.

This clonotype has more than one count but fewer than ten. The rearrangement links TRBV24-1 to TRBJ1-6; D is unclear. Germline CDR1 is KGHDR and CDR2 is SFDVKD. CDR3 size: 14 residues. Trimming cost V 2 bases and J 9 bases, with 10 bases left between them. The CDR3 reads CATSDSKPRSPLHF. The CDR3 DNA is TGTGCCACCAGTGATTCCAAACCGCGTTCACCCCTCCACTTT.

The gene calls are TRBV10-3 and TRBJ2-7, with 9 bases identical to TRBD1. V shed 7 bases and J 5 bases; nucleotides not matched to a gene: 6. Germline CDR1 is ENHRY and CDR2 is SYGVKD. The CDR3 loop spans 13 amino acids. CDR3 bases: TGTGCCATCACGGGGACAGGGTCTGACGAGCAGTACTTC. Translating gives CAITGTGSDEQYF.

Only a few counts were recorded for this clonotype. The chain employs TRBV28 and TRBJ2-7; perhaps TRBD1 as D (6 bases). Germline-derived CDR1 and CDR2 are MDHEN and SYDVKM. This CDR3 has 15 amino acids. The germline V and J ends were trimmed by 6 bases and 0 bases, with 15 bases remaining between them. Written as DNA, the CDR3 is TGTGCCAGCAGACAGGGCCCTTATAGCTCCTACGAGCAGTACTTC. Translating it yields CASRQGPYSSYEQYF.

This clonotype came up many times. The chain has TRBV28 and TRBJ1-5; 10 bases map to TRBD1. This CDR3 has 16 residues. V lost 1 base to trimming and J lost 4 bases; unmatched junction nucleotides: 4. Germline CDR1 MDHEN, CDR2 SYDVKM. The CDR3 spells CASSLSGTGENQPQHF. In DNA, the CDR3 is TGTGCCAGCAGTTTATCGGGGACAGGGGAGAATCAGCCCCAGCATTTT.

This clonotype was seen more than once but under ten times. The chain recombines TRBV7-9 with TRBJ2-3, with D perhaps matching TRBD2 (6 bases). Trimming pared 6 bases from V and 4 bases from J, leaving 17 bases between. The CDR3 runs 15 residues. Germline V gene data show CDR1 as SEHNR and CDR2 as FQNEAQ (reference sequence). The CDR3 DNA is TGTGCCAGCAGGTCGAGCGGGTTTCGCGCAGATACGCAGTATTTT. This codes for CASRSSGFRADTQYF.

The table lists this clonotype with many counts. The V gene is TRBV20-1, the J gene TRBJ2-1, with TRBD1 identical over 8 bases. V shed 3 bases, J shed 0 bases, and the junction held 7 bases outside the gene matches. This CDR3 region has 16 residues. Germline-derived CDR1 and CDR2 are DFQATT and SNEGSKA (reference sequence). The CDR3: CSASHRGAGSYNEQFF. Here the CDR3 DNA reads TGCAGTGCTAGCCACAGGGGGGCAGGCTCCTACAATGAGCAGTTCTTC.

This rearrangement joins TRBV20-1 to TRBJ2-3; 11 nucleotides match TRBD2. Germline V gives CDR1 DFQATT, CDR2 SNEGSKA (reference sequence). Trimming took 3 bases from V and 2 from J; bases not matched to a gene: 4. CDR3 length: 15 residues. As DNA, the CDR3 is TGCAGTGCTAGGGGGACTAGCGGCTACACAGATACGCAGTATTTT. The encoded protein is CSARGTSGYTDTQYF.

The V gene is TRBV10-3, the J gene TRBJ2-7, with D possibly being TRBD1 or TRBD2 (5 bases each). The germline gives CDR1 ENHRY, CDR2 SYGVKD. V was shortened by 3 bases and J by 2 bases, with 14 bases between the two germline ends. The CDR3 has 15 residues. CDR3 amino acids: CAISDPGVGAYEQYF. The CDR3 nucleotides read TGTGCCATCAGTGACCCCGGGGTGGGGGCCTACGAGCAGTACTTC.

The chain joins TRBV9 to TRBJ2-7, with 12 bases that match TRBD2. Germline lookup yields CDR1 SGDLS and CDR2 YYNGEE. The CDR3 contains 16 residues. The ends lost 0 bases at V and 4 bases at J; junction bases unmatched: 5. Here the CDR3 reads CASSVARLAGGYEQYF. CDR3 sequence (DNA): TGTGCCAGCAGCGTAGCTCGGCTAGCGGGAGGGTACGAGCAGTACTTC.

The chain recombines TRBV10-3 with TRBJ2-3; 7 bases are a match to TRBD2. This CDR3 spans 16 amino acids. The V and J ends lost 2 bases and 2 bases, in that order; junction bases with no gene match: 7. Germline-derived CDR1 and CDR2 are ENHRY and SYGVKD. The CDR3 loop is CAISELLADTTDTQYF. The CDR3 nucleotides read TGTGCCATCAGTGAGCTCCTAGCGGATACCACAGATACGCAGTATTTT.

V is TRBV3-1 and J is TRBJ1-2; D gene unclear. This CDR3 region has 14 residues. V lost 4 bases, J lost 5 bases, and 14 bases lay in between. CDR1 is LGHDT, CDR2 YNNKEL, per germline (reference sequence). CDR3 sequence (DNA): TGTGCCAGCAGCCCCGCATACGAGGAGTATGGCTACACCTTC. Translating it yields CASSPAYEEYGYTF.

The chain links TRBV2 to TRBJ2-2; D gene ambiguous. Trimming took off 6 bases at V and 2 bases at J, with 10 bases between the two ends. The CDR3 totals 14 residues. Germline-derived CDR1 and CDR2 are SNHLY and FYNNEI. The CDR3: CASRAGRNTGELFF. The CDR3 DNA reads as TGTGCCAGCAGAGCCGGTAGAAACACCGGGGAGCTGTTTTTT. The full variable domain, in which reference TRBV2 and TRBJ2-2 provide the parts outside the CDR3, is EPEVTQTPSHQVTQMGQEVILRCVPISNHLYFYWYRQILGQKVEFLVSFYNNEISEKSEIFDDQFSVERPDGSNFTLKIRSTKLEDSAMYFCASRAGRNTGELFFGEGSRLTVL.

The chain is built from TRBV9 and TRBJ2-1; 8 bases are a match to TRBD2. V trimming: 1 base; J trimming: 0 bases; junction bases outside the gene matches: 3. CDR1 is SGDLS and CDR2 is YYNGEE in the germline V gene. The length of the CDR3 is 16 residues. This chain's CDR3 is CASSVSGGSSYNEQFF. CDR3 in DNA: TGTGCCAGCAGCGTAAGCGGGGGCAGCTCCTACAATGAGCAGTTCTTC.